This T cell receptor beta chain is drawn from a study of T cell responses to AZD1222 COVID-19 vaccine. Method: immunoSEQ multiplex PCR; TCRdb's copy keeps in-frame clones and lacks some. The repertoire holds 90,000 to 120,000 clones, with roughly 92% as singletons. CDR3 length: 13 amino acids. Germline-derived CDR1 and CDR2 are SGHTA and FQGNSA. The V end lost 1 base, the J end lost 12 bases, and 13 bases lay between the germline ends. The sequencing here drew on peripheral blood, taken on day 0 of AZD1222 vaccination. The genes are TRBV7-2 and TRBJ2-1, with TRBD2 as a possible D gene (5 bases). This clonotype was obtained from an adult in good health. DNA for the CDR3: TGTGCCAGCAGCTTAGAGGGAGTGAGTTCGCAGTTCTTC. Amino acid sequence: CASSLEGVSSQFF.